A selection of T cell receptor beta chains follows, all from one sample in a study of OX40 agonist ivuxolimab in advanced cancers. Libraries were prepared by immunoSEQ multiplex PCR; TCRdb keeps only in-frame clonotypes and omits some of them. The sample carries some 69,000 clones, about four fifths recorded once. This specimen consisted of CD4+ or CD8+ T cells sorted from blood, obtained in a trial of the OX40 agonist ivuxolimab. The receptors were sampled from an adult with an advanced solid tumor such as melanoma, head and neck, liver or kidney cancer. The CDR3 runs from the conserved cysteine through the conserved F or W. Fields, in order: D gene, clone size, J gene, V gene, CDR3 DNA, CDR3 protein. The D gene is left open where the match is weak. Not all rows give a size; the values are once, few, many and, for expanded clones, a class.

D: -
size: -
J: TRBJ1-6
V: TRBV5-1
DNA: TGCGCCAGCAGCTTGGATGGCAGAAATTCACCCCTCCACTTT
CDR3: CASSLDGRNSPLHF

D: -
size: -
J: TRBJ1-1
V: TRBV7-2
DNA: TGTGCCAGCAGCTTAGTCCGGCTTTTGAACACTGAAGCTTTCTTT
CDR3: CASSLVRLLNTEAFF

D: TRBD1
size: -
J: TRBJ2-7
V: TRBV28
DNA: TGTGCCAGCTTCCCCGGGACAGAGGCCTACGAGCAGTACTTC
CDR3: CASFPGTEAYEQYF

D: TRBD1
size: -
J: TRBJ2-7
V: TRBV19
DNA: TGTGCCAGTAGTATTTCCAGGGGGCGGAACGAGCAGTACTTC
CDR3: CASSISRGRNEQYF

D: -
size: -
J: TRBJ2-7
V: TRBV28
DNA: TGTGCCAGCAGTTTGGGGACGTTCTACGAGCAGTACTTC
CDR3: CASSLGTFYEQYF

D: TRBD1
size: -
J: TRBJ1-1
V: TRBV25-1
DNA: TGTGCCAGCAGTGGATACAGGGGGCTGTACACTGAAGCTTTCTTT
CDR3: CASSGYRGLYTEAFF

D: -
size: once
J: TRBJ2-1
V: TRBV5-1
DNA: TGCGCCAGCAGCCTACTGGGAGAGGCCAATGAGCAGTTCTTC
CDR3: CASSLLGEANEQFF

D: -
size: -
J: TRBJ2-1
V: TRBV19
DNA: TGTGCCAGTAGTATACGAAATGAGCAGTTCTTC
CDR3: CASSIRNEQFF

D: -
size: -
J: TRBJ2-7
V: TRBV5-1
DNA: TGCGCCAGCAGCTTAGGTTTCTACGAGCAGTACTTC
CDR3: CASSLGFYEQYF

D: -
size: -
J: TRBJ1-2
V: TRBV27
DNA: TGTGCCAGCAGGGGATTCTCAATAACGGGCTACACCTTC
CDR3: CASRGFSITGYTF

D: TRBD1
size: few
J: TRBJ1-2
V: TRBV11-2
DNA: TGTGCCAGCAGCCCGACCGGACAGGGGAACTATGGCTACACCTTC
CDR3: CASSPTGQGNYGYTF

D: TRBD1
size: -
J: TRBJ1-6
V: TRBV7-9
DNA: TGTGCCGGCAGGGACAGCATGGGGCATAATTCACCCCTCCACTTT
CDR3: CAGRDSMGHNSPLHF

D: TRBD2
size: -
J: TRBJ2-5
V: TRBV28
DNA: TGTGCCAGCAGGACTGGGGCTAGCGGGAAAGAGACCCAGTACTTC
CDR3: CASRTGASGKETQYF

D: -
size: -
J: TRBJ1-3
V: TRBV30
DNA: TGTGCCTGGATTAGGCAGATTGACTCTGGAAACACCATATATTTT
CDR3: CAWIRQIDSGNTIYF

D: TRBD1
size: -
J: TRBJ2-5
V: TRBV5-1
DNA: TGCGCCAGCAGCCGGGACAGGGGGCTTGAGACCCAGTACTTC
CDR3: CASSRDRGLETQYF

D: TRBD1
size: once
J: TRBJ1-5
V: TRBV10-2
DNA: TGCGCCAGCAGCGTCGGACAGGCGAGCAATCAGCCCCAGCATTTT
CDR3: CASSVGQASNQPQHF

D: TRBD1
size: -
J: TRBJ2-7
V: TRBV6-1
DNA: TGTGCCAGCAGCATGGGGCTGGCAGGGGGCAGCGAGCAGTACTTC
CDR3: CASSMGLAGGSEQYF

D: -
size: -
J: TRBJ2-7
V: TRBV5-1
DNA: TGCGCCAGCAGCTTGGGACGGATCGAGGCGCAGTACTTC
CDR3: CASSLGRIEAQYF

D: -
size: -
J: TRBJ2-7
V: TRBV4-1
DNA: TGCGCCAGCAGCCAAGTGGGCCGAGGGCGATACGAGCAGTACTTC
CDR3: CASSQVGRGRYEQYF

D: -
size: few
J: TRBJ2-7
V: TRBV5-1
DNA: TGCGCCAGCAGCTTGGGAAACAGAAGCTCCTACGAGCAGTACTTC
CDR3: CASSLGNRSSYEQYF

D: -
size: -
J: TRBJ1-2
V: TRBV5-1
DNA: TGCGCCAGTAAGAGGGCTAGGACGGACACAACTAACTATGGCTACACCTTC
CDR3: CASKRARTDTTNYGYTF

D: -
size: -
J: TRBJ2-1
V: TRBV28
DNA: TGTGCCAGCAGCACACCCGCAGGGAATTTATACAATGAGCAGTTCTTC
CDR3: CASSTPAGNLYNEQFF

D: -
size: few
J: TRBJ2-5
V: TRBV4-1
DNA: TGCGCCAGCAGCCAATCTCCAGGGGTTCGGGAGACCCAGTACTTC
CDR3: CASSQSPGVRETQYF

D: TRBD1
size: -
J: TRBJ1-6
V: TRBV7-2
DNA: TGTGCCAGCAGCTCCTCCGGGACAGGGAATTCACCCCTCCACTTT
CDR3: CASSSSGTGNSPLHF

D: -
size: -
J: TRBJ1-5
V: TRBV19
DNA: TGTGCCAGTAGTATACGTATAGGGGCTGGGAATCAGCCCCAGCATTTT
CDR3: CASSIRIGAGNQPQHF

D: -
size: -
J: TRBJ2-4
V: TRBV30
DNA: TGTGCCTGGGGACGGGACACGGAAAACATTCAGTACTTC
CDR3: CAWGRDTENIQYF

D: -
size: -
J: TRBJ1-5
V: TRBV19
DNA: TGTGCCAGTAGGAACCAGGCAGGGACTATAAGCAATCAGCCCCAGCATTTT
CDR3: CASRNQAGTISNQPQHF

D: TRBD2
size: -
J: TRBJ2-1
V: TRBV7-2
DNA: TGTGCCAGCAGCCCCGGGGGGACTAGCGTCTCCTACAATGAGCAGTTCTTC
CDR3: CASSPGGTSVSYNEQFF

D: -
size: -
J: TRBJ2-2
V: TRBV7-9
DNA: TGTGCCAGCAGCCAGCTGGGTTCCAAGAACACCGGGGAGCTGTTTTTT
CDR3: CASSQLGSKNTGELFF

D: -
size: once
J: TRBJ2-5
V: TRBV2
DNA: TGTGCCGGTAAAGGCAGATACCAAGAGACCCAGTACTTC
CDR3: CAGKGRYQETQYF

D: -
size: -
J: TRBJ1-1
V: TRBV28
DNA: TGTGCCAGCACTTTATCAGGGGTGAACACTGAAGCTTTCTTT
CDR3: CASTLSGVNTEAFF

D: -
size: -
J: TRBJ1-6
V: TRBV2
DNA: TGTGCCAGCAGTGAAAATAATTCACCCCTCCACTTT
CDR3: CASSENNSPLHF

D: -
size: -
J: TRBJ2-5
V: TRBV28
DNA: TGTGCCAGCAGTACCCTGCGAGAGACCCAGTACTTC
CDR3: CASSTLRETQYF

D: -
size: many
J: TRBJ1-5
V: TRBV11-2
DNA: TGTGCCAGCAGCTTAGATCGGAATCAGCCCCAGCATTTT
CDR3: CASSLDRNQPQHF

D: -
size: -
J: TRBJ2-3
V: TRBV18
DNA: TGTGCCAGCTCCTCGCAGGGGAGCACAGATACGCAGTATTTT
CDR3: CASSSQGSTDTQYF

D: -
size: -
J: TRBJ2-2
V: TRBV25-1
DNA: TGTGCCAGCAGTGCCGAGGGGGTCACCGGGGAGCTGTTTTTT
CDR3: CASSAEGVTGELFF

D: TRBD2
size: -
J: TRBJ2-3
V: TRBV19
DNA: TGTGCCAGTCGGCTAGCGGGAGTAGATACGCAGTATTTT
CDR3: CASRLAGVDTQYF